This TCR beta chain was observed in a study of response to subunit inactivated influenza vaccine. Study-level results: There was a suggestion from the authors that each seasonal influenza vaccination recruits few new T cells.

A single record per CDR3 protein comes from TCRdb applying MiXCR to the RT-PCR reads. The profile shows about 310,000 distinct CDR3 sequences, just over 20% of them singletons. This clonotype was detected a few times. Its antigen is currently unknown. CDR1 is MNHEY, CDR2 SVGAGI, per germline. The germline V and J ends were trimmed by 2 bases and 5 bases, with 14 bases remaining between them. CDR3 length: 15 amino acids. The origin of this receptor is a man aged 50 to 69 who received an inactivated influenza vaccine. Sample: PBMCs from blood, taken around 22 months after vaccination. The chain couples TRBV6-5 to TRBJ2-3, with unresolved D. The CDR3 sequence is CASSYTYTTRDTQYF. The CDR3 region has the DNA TGTGCCAGCAGTTACACTTACACCACGAGAGATACGCAGTATTTT.